The next 15 T cell receptor beta chains were all read from a single sample in a study of T cells in Graves' hyperthyroidism and ophthalmopathy. From RNA transcripts, TCR beta CDR3 regions were amplified. The HTBI primer set was used in a first-round RT-PCR of the TCR CDR3. Each CDR3 protein gets one entry after TCRdb re-called the multiplex PCR reads with MiXCR. The profile covers about 640,000 distinct CDR3 sequences, with around 21% appearing a single time and under 35% taken by the ten largest. Sequences were obtained from blood. Every receptor here comes from a young man with Graves' ophthalmopathy.

This clonotype was detected only a few times. The J gene is TRBJ2-1, the V gene TRBV27, with TRBD1 as a possible D gene (6 bases). Germline loops: CDR1 MNHEY, CDR2 SMNVEV (reference sequence). This CDR3 has 15 residues. Trimming took 2 bases from V and 2 from J, leaving 10 bases between them. The CDR3 nucleotides are TGTGCCAGCAGTTTACCCAGGGGAACCTACAATGAGCAGTTCTTC. This encodes CASSLPRGTYNEQFF.

The V gene is TRBV27, the J gene TRBJ2-3; D unresolved. The CDR3 sequence is 14 residues long. CDR1 is MNHEY and CDR2 is SMNVEV in the germline V gene (reference sequence). With 6 bases removed from V and 6 bases from J, the gap between germline ends came to 16 bases. This CDR3 reads CASRLAGISDTQYF. As DNA, the CDR3 is TGTGCCAGCAGACTGGCAGGCATTTCGGATACGCAGTATTTT.

The CDR3 nucleotides read TGTGCCAGCAGGCGACACGGGCAGGGTGGATCATCCTACGAGCAGTACTTC. Protein: CASRRHGQGGSSYEQYF. The gene calls are TRBV6-1 and TRBJ2-7; maybe TRBD1 (5 bases). CDR1 is MNHNS and CDR2 is SASEGT in the germline V gene. V lost 6 bases, J lost 1 base, and 22 bases lay in between. The length of the CDR3 is 17 residues.

This chain joins TRBV7-8 and TRBJ2-7; no firm D call. Germline assignment: CDR1 SGHVS and CDR2 FQNEAQ. Trimming took off 1 base at V and 6 bases at J, with 13 bases between the two ends. This CDR3 spans 14 amino acids. CDR3 region: CASSLVPSRVEQYF. The CDR3, as DNA: TGTGCCAGCAGCTTAGTCCCCTCTCGGGTCGAGCAGTACTTC. The variable domain in full, with the rest retrieved from reference TRBV7-8 and TRBJ2-7, is GAGVSQSPRYKVAKRGQDVALRCDPISGHVSLFWYQQALGQGPEFLTYFQNEAQLDKSGLPSDRFFAERPEGSVSTLKIQRTQQEDSAVYLCASSLVPSRVEQYFGPGTRLTVT.

This clonotype showed up just a few times. The rearrangement links TRBV18 to TRBJ2-3; 7 bases match TRBD2. J gave up 5 bases and V 0 bases, and 5 bases lay outside the gene matches. The CDR3 totals 15 residues. CDR1 and CDR2 from the germline V gene are KGHSH and LQKENI. The CDR3: CASSPPPGGLDTQYF. CDR3 DNA sequence: TGTGCCAGCTCACCACCGCCGGGAGGTCTAGATACGCAGTATTTT. The whole variable domain, filled in from reference TRBV18 and TRBJ2-3, reads NAGVMQNPRHLVRRRGQEARLRCSPMKGHSHVYWYRQLPEEGLKFMVYLQKENIIDESGMPKERFSAEFPKEGPSILRIQQVVRGDSAAYFCASSPPPGGLDTQYFGPGTRLTVL.

This clonotype occurred a few times. The V call is TRBV6-1, the J call TRBJ1-2; a weak D match, TRBD1 (6 bases). Trimming took 5 bases from V and 0 from J, leaving 22 bases between them. Germline assignment: CDR1 MNHNS and CDR2 SASEGT. The CDR3 sequence is 18 residues long. This CDR3 is CASSYTIRDTSPNYGYTF. CDR3 nucleotide sequence: TGTGCCAGCAGTTATACCATCCGGGACACCTCCCCTAACTATGGCTACACCTTC.

This chain joins TRBV6-5 and TRBJ2-5; D unresolved. The ends were cut back, 2 bases at V and 3 bases at J, with 10 bases in the middle. The CDR3 is 14 residues long. The germline gives CDR1 MNHEY, CDR2 SVGAGI. The DNA of the CDR3 is TGTGCCAGCAGTTACCCGGACGGTGAAGAGACCCAGTACTTC. As protein: CASSYPDGEETQYF.

The sample holds many counts of this clonotype. This chain connects TRBV18 to TRBJ1-5, with 10 nucleotides matching TRBD1. Germline V gene data show CDR1 as KGHSH and CDR2 as LQKENI. The junction had 1 base not matched to a gene; V was cut back by 5 bases and J by 6 bases. The CDR3 runs 13 residues. The DNA of the CDR3 is TGTGCCAGCTCAGGGGACAGGGGTCAGCCCCAGCATTTT. Translating it yields CASSGDRGQPQHF.

The rearrangement links TRBV11-2 to TRBJ1-2; weak D call: TRBD1 (6 bases). The CDR3 sequence is 13 residues long. In germline, CDR1 is SGHAT, CDR2 FQNNGV. V dropped 4 bases and J dropped 4 bases, with 10 bases sitting between them. CDR3 loop: CASSSTGPYGYTF. The CDR3 region has the DNA TGTGCCAGCAGCTCCACAGGGCCCTATGGCTACACCTTC. The full variable domain, rest sourced from reference TRBV11-2 and TRBJ1-2, is EAGVAQSPRYKIIEKRQSVAFWCNPISGHATLYWYQQILGQGPKLLIQFQNNGVVDDSQLPKDRFSAERLKGVDSTLKIQPAKLEDSAVYLCASSSTGPYGYTFGSGTRLTVV.

This chain joins TRBV4-1 and TRBJ2-1; D perhaps matches TRBD2 (5 bases). Between the trimmed V and J ends, which lost 4 bases and 4 bases, there was a span of 14 bases. The germline CDR1 and CDR2 sequences are MGHRA and YSYEKL. This CDR3 is 15 amino acids long. The CDR3 DNA reads TGCGCCAGCAGCCGAGAGGGCTTAGCTTACAATGAGCAGTTCTTC. Protein sequence: CASSREGLAYNEQFF.

The chain has TRBV7-8 and TRBJ1-1, with 9 bases matching TRBD1. Trimming removed 3 bases from V and 5 bases from J; junction bases left unmatched: 4. This CDR3 region has 14 residues. Germline CDR1 and CDR2: SGHVS and FQNEAQ. This CDR3 is CASSFGTGRTEAFF. The CDR3 nucleotides are TGTGCCAGCAGCTTCGGGACAGGGAGGACTGAAGCTTTCTTT.

In its sample, this clonotype was seen many times. The V call is TRBV7-9, the J call TRBJ2-7, with 7 bases aligning to TRBD1. CDR1 is SEHNR, CDR2 FQNEAQ, per germline (reference sequence). V was clipped by 1 base and J by 4 bases; unmatched bases: 4. CDR3 length equals 14 residues. The CDR3 reads CASSLEGGLYEQYF. In DNA form, the CDR3 reads TGTGCCAGCAGCTTAGAAGGGGGCTTGTACGAGCAGTACTTC. The entire variable domain, with the rest obtained from reference TRBV7-9 and TRBJ2-7, is as follows: DTGVSQNPRHKITKRGQNVTFRCDPISEHNRLYWYRQTLGQGPEFLTYFQNEAQLEKSRLLSDRFSAERPKGSFSTLEIQRTEQGDSAMYLCASSLEGGLYEQYFGPGTRLTVT.

This sequence joins TRBV7-9 and TRBJ2-7; TRBD2 matches at 9 bases. V lost 1 base to trimming and J lost 3 bases; unmatched junction nucleotides: 7. The germline gives CDR1 SEHNR, CDR2 FQNEAQ (reference sequence). There are 16 residues in the CDR3. CDR3 residues: CASSLGEREVRYEQYF. DNA for the CDR3: TGTGCCAGCAGCTTAGGTGAGCGGGAGGTTCGCTACGAGCAGTACTTC.

This clonotype was detected many times. The V gene is TRBV7-2, the J gene TRBJ1-5; the match to TRBD1 covers 9 bases. J gave up 6 bases and V 4 bases, and 7 bases lay outside the gene matches. Germline V gene sequence: CDR1 SGHTA, CDR2 FQGNSA. This CDR3 region has 15 residues. CDR3 residues: CASSSHTGGGQPQHF. CDR3 bases: TGTGCCAGCAGCTCGCATACAGGGGGCGGTCAGCCCCAGCATTTT.

There are a few counts of this clonotype. The chain links TRBV7-9 to TRBJ2-1; no clear D gene. This CDR3 spans 13 amino acids. Trimming removed 5 bases at V and 6 bases at J, with 11 bases between. CDR1 and CDR2 from the germline V gene are SEHNR and FQNEAQ (reference sequence). CDR3: CASSPRTSNEQFF. DNA of the CDR3: TGTGCCAGCAGCCCTCGGACCTCCAATGAGCAGTTCTTC.